The source of this TCR beta chain is a study of T cells after yellow fever vaccination (dated by TCRdb to between 2017 and 2020). Broadly, across the study: Libraries from fractions with low cell numbers were prepared with the SMART-Seq v4 Ultra Low Input RNA kit. Blood was drawn at multiple timepoints before and after primary and secondary immunization, with bulk PBMC replicates and cell subsets isolated. Two healthy male donors, one aged 18 to 30 and one aged 30 to 40 years, were included in the cohort. To follow T-cell clones before and after primary and booster YFV17D yellow fever vaccination, bulk TCR alpha and beta repertoires were sequenced over time. The full study reports these points: A small share of clonotypes was detected in both CD4 and CD8 compartments, with the overlap likely arising from convergent recombination. FACS-sorted repertoires could contain abundant contaminating clonotypes from the bulk population, so computational filtering was required. The secondary T-cell response was found to be weaker but faster than the primary response, with a peak reached on day 5 rather than on day 15. After the booster, most of the clones that had expanded following primary vaccination were detected again (roughly 96% of CD4 and roughly 90% of CD8), which suggests that memory was broadly maintained. The study included only a couple of donors, which limits how far the findings can be generalized.

V is shortened by 0 bases, J by 7 bases, and the region joining them spans 23 bases. In the germline V gene, CDR1 corresponds to SGHDT and CDR2 to YYEEEE. The CDR3, from cysteine to phenylalanine, totals 18 residues. Here the CDR3 DNA is all that survives: 54 bases in frame from base 1. This clonotype appeared a few times. Its target antigen remains unknown. Base qualities are not at hand, and no much larger clone is one base apart. In light of the paper, this sample's treatment or condition label describes: live attenuated yellow fever vaccine strain. PBMCs were isolated from peripheral blood using a standard Ficoll-Paque protocol. CD4 and CD8 T-cell fractions were isolated with Dynabeads CD4 and CD8 positive selection kits. RNA was extracted with TriZol from bulk PBMCs, CD4 and CD8 fractions, and dextramer-positive and dextramer-negative fractions. TCRdb shows the sequencer as Illumina NovaSeq 6000. TCR cDNA was made using 5'RACE template switching, a step that added a universal primer site and unique molecular identifiers. Priming for cDNA synthesis came from both the TCR alpha and TCR beta constant segments. Libraries were amplified in two PCR steps, with sample barcodes and sequencing adapters added in the second step. Sequencing of libraries was done on Illumina HiSeq 2500 (2x100 bp) or NovaSeq (2x150 bp). As for how the authors treated the data: MIGEC handled demultiplexing of reads and collapsing into UMI consensus sequences, while MiXCR performed V(D)J alignment. Vaccine-responding clonotypes were identified with edgeR using replicate PBMC samples, with FDR below 0.01 and a log2 fold change above 5 up to day 15 being required. Each bulk clonotype received a CD4 or CD8 identity based on whether the sequenced CD4 or CD8 repertoire contained that clonotype at higher abundance. TCRdb's own reprocessing of the public reads used fastp at Q25 and MiXCR and kept productive beta chains. Rows are combined by CDR3 protein, so each entry shows the most common genes and DNA. These V and J calls are TCRdb output, not the study's own analysis. Recorded for this sample are 150,000 to 200,000 distinct CDR3 sequences; approximately 11% of them occurred a single time. The leading ten clones occupy 30% to 45% of the sample.

This sample comprised CD8+ T cells sorted from PBMCs, obtained 15 days after the yellow fever booster vaccination. The sequence joins TRBV5-6 to TRBJ2-1, and the D gene may be TRBD2, 6 bases matching. The origin of this receptor is a young man who received the YFV17D yellow fever vaccine. The DNA sequence is given as TGTGCCAGCAGCTTGGTGACTAGTGGTTCCCATTACGTGAATGAGCAGTTCTTC. Its coded protein is CASSLVTSGSHYVNEQFF.